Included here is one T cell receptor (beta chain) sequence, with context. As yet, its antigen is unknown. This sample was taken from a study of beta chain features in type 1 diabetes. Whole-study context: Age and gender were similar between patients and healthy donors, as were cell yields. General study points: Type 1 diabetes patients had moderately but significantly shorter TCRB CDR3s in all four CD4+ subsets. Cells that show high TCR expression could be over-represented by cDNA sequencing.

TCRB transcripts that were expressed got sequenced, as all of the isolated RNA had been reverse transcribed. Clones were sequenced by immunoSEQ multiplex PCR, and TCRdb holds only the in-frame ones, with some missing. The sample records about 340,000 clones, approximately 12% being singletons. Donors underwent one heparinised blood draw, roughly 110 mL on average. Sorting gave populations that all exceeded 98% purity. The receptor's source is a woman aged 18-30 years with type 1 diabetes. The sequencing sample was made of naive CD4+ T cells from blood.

The CDR3 region has the DNA TGTGCCTGGAGGTGGGGCGGATCCTACAATGAGCAGTTCTTC. Translated: CAWRWGGSYNEQFF. V gene TRBV30 combines with J gene TRBJ2-1; TRBD1 might be the D (5 bases). V shed 3 bases and J shed 1 base, with 10 bases lying between them. The CDR3 has 14 residues. From germline, CDR1 is GTSNPN and CDR2 SVGIG (reference sequence).